This T cell receptor (beta chain) was sequenced in a study of radiotherapy plus CTLA-4 blockade in lung cancer. General study points: Strongest reported response predictors: early blood clone changes and post-radiation interferon-beta.

CDR3 length: 17 amino acids. The germline V gene has CDR1 MDHEN and CDR2 SYDVKM. Unmatched junction bases numbered 13, after V lost 6 bases and J lost 5 bases. The table came from immunoSEQ multiplex PCR; TCRdb's copy has only in-frame clones and leaves some out. The sample includes under 70,000 clones, 60% to 85% of them seen just once. This clone was seen a handful of times. Its matching antigen is unknown. The chain combines TRBV28 with TRBJ2-2; 9 nucleotides match TRBD1. This receptor was obtained from a human donor with non-small cell lung cancer who had a complete response to radiotherapy plus ipilimumab. The source was peripheral blood, collected from a patient treated with radiotherapy plus ipilimumab. CDR3 protein: CASRATGGYLETGELFF. CDR3 nucleotides: TGTGCCAGCAGAGCTACAGGGGGCTATTTGGAAACCGGGGAGCTGTTTTTT.